Shown below are 23 T cell receptor beta chains from a single sample sequenced in a study of OX40 agonist ivuxolimab in advanced cancers. Clones were read by immunoSEQ multiplex PCR, and TCRdb kept only the in-frame ones, dropping some. The repertoire holds around 92,000 clones, with approximately 93% as singletons. Sequenced material: CD4+ or CD8+ T cells sorted from blood, taken in a trial of the OX40 agonist ivuxolimab. All receptors come from an adult with an advanced solid tumor such as melanoma, head and neck, liver or kidney cancer.

The J gene is TRBJ1-2, the V gene TRBV5-1; no firm D call. V lost 5 bases to trimming and J lost 1 base, with 6 bases between them. CDR3 length: 12 residues. Germline V gene lookup returns CDR1 SGHRS and CDR2 YFSETQ. CDR3 amino acids: CASRSFNYGYTF. The DNA of the CDR3 is TGCGCCAGCAGGAGCTTTAACTATGGCTACACCTTC.

The genes are TRBV2 and TRBJ1-2; no clear D. Germline V lookup: CDR1 SNHLY, CDR2 FYNNEI. CDR3 size: 12 residues. The V gene lost 5 bases and the J gene lost 0 bases, with 4 bases spanning the gap. CDR3 sequence: CASSTANYGYTF. CDR3 nucleotide sequence: TGTGCCAGCAGTACAGCTAACTATGGCTACACCTTC.

Points on this clone: Other DNA sequences in this specimen translate into the identical CDR3. V gene TRBV7-3 combines with J gene TRBJ2-2; D is undetermined. CDR3 size: 13 residues. V was shortened by 5 bases and J by 2 bases, with 6 bases between the two germline ends. Germline V gives CDR1 SGHTA, CDR2 FQGTGA. The CDR3 loop reads CASSLSNTGELFF. The DNA for the CDR3 is TGTGCCAGCAGCCTAAGTAACACCGGGGAGCTGTTTTTT. The variable domain in full, with the rest retrieved from reference TRBV7-3 and TRBJ2-2, is GAGVSQTPSNKVTEKGKYVELRCDPISGHTALYWYRQSLGQGPEFLIYFQGTGAADDSGLPNDRFFAVRPEGSVSTLKIQRTERGDSAVYLCASSLSNTGELFFGEGSRLTVL.

The chain couples TRBV6-1 to TRBJ2-7, with D maybe TRBD1 (5 bases). The CDR3 is made up of 11 amino acids. V was shortened by 2 bases and J by 13 bases, with 12 bases between the two germline ends. CDR1 and CDR2 (germline): MNHNS, SASEGT. Written as DNA, the CDR3 is TGTGCCAGCAGTGAATCCTGGGGCTACTACGTC. Translated: CASSESWGYYV.

The chain employs TRBV28 and TRBJ2-5; either TRBD1 or TRBD2 may supply D (6 bases each). This CDR3 is built from 15 residues. V gave up 1 base and J gave up 7 bases, with 16 bases separating them. CDR1 is MDHEN, CDR2 SYDVKM, per germline. The DNA for the CDR3 is TGTGCCAGCAGTTTATCGGGGGACAAGAGTTGGACCCAGTACTTC. This sequence encodes CASSLSGDKSWTQYF.

The chain carries TRBV4-1 and TRBJ1-5; the match to TRBD1 covers 7 bases. The CDR3 covers 17 residues. Germline V lookup: CDR1 MGHRA, CDR2 YSYEKL. Germline trimming cut 1 base from V and 1 base from J; bases unmatched to any gene: 7. Here the CDR3 DNA reads TGCGCCAGCAGCCAAGTAACGGCGGGACAGAGCAATCAGCCCCAGCATTTT. It yields the protein CASSQVTAGQSNQPQHF.

The table lists this clone with a count of one. The genes are TRBV6-6 and TRBJ2-5; the match to TRBD1 covers 7 bases. The CDR3 consists of 14 residues. The J segment lost 5 bases and the V segment lost 5 bases, leaving 8 bases of the junction unmatched. Germline CDR1 is MNHNY and CDR2 is SVGAGI (reference sequence). The CDR3, as DNA: TGTGCCAGCAGTCCGACAGGGTATCAGGAGACCCAGTACTTC. Translation: CASSPTGYQETQYF.

The chain has TRBV12-5 and TRBJ2-1; D unresolved. The CDR3 length is 12 residues. Germline V gene lookup returns CDR1 LGHNT and CDR2 FRNRAP. Trimming removed 3 bases at V and 8 bases at J, with 8 bases between. In nucleotides, the CDR3 is TGTGCTAGTGGTTTAGCACCCGATGAGCAGTTCTTC. This translates into CASGLAPDEQFF.

The chain couples TRBV5-1 to TRBJ2-1; TRBD2 aligns across 9 bases. CDR3 size: 15 residues. Germline V gene data show CDR1 as SGHRS and CDR2 as YFSETQ. J lost 7 bases, V lost 5 bases, and 10 bases had no gene match. The CDR3 here is CASRPSGMEWNEQFF. For the CDR3, the DNA is TGCGCCAGCAGGCCTAGCGGGATGGAGTGGAATGAGCAGTTCTTC.

This clone has a single count. Other DNA sequences of this sample code for an identical CDR3. The V and J genes are TRBV6-5 and TRBJ1-1; 8 bases are a match to TRBD1. Germline CDR1 MNHEY, CDR2 SVGAGI. The length of the CDR3 is 15 residues. The V segment lost 9 bases and the J segment 5 bases; nucleotides outside the gene matches: 14. This CDR3 reads CASRADREERTEAFF. In DNA form, the CDR3 reads TGTGCCAGTAGGGCGGACAGGGAGGAGCGGACTGAAGCTTTCTTT.

This chain links TRBV9 with TRBJ2-3, with unresolved D. V lost 4 bases and J lost 6, with 12 bases in between. This CDR3 is built from 13 residues. Germline V gene sequence: CDR1 SGDLS, CDR2 YYNGEE. The CDR3, as DNA: TGTGCCAGCAGCTTCCGGGTGATCGATACGCAGTATTTT. Its translation is CASSFRVIDTQYF.

This chain uses TRBV18 with TRBJ1-4; D uncertain. The CDR3 length is 16 residues. Germline lookup yields CDR1 KGHSH and CDR2 LQKENI. Trimming removed 1 base at V and 8 bases at J, with 17 bases between. The CDR3 region is CASSPLESGLGEKLFF. DNA for the CDR3: TGTGCCAGCTCACCACTTGAGTCCGGACTAGGAGAAAAACTGTTTTTT. Looking up the rest from reference TRBV18 and TRBJ1-4 gives the full variable domain: NAGVMQNPRHLVRRRGQEARLRCSPMKGHSHVYWYRQLPEEGLKFMVYLQKENIIDESGMPKERFSAEFPKEGPSILRIQQVVRGDSAAYFCASSPLESGLGEKLFFGSGTQLSVL.

The chain has TRBV6-5 and TRBJ1-3; 7 nucleotides align to TRBD1. Germline loops: CDR1 MNHEY, CDR2 SVGAGI. The V and J ends lost 7 bases and 4 bases, in that order; junction bases with no gene match: 7. The CDR3 extends over 14 amino acids. CDR3 amino acids: CASINPGGGNTIYF. CDR3 coding DNA: TGTGCCAGCATCAACCCAGGGGGAGGAAACACCATATATTTT.

The chain links TRBV4-3 to TRBJ2-3; D might be TRBD1 (5 bases). The CDR3 is 13 residues long. The germline V gene encodes CDR1 LGHNA and CDR2 YSLEER. Trimming shortened V by 2 bases and J by 5 bases, and 8 bases separated the two germline ends. The CDR3: CASSQLQGDTQYF. In DNA, the CDR3 is TGCGCCAGCAGCCAACTTCAGGGAGATACGCAGTATTTT.

This clone was seen only once. The V gene is TRBV30, the J gene TRBJ2-3, with D hard to call. Deletions cut 2 bases from V and 3 bases from J, with 3 bases between. The CDR3 is made up of 11 amino acids. The germline CDR1 and CDR2 sequences are GTSNPN and SVGIG (reference sequence). The CDR3 spells CAWSKTDTQYF. The DNA for the CDR3 is TGTGCCTGGAGTAAAACAGATACGCAGTATTTT.

The chain has TRBV27 and TRBJ2-6; D remains ambiguous. The CDR3 is 13 amino acids. Deletions cut 6 bases from V and 0 bases from J, with 3 bases between. The germline V gene has CDR1 MNHEY and CDR2 SMNVEV (reference sequence). This CDR3 is CASRGSGANVLTF. In nucleotides, the CDR3 is TGTGCCAGCAGGGGCTCTGGGGCCAACGTCCTGACTTTC. The full variable domain, with the rest looked up from reference TRBV27 and TRBJ2-6, is EAQVTQNPRYLITVTGKKLTVTCSQNMNHEYMSWYRQDPGLGLRQIYYSMNVEVTDKGDVPEGYKVSRKEKRNFPLILESPSPNQTSLYFCASRGSGANVLTFGAGSRLTVL.

This clone has a single count. The chain combines TRBV5-1 with TRBJ2-2; D is unresolved. Trimming pared 4 bases from V and 6 bases from J, leaving 10 bases between. Germline CDR1 is SGHRS and CDR2 is YFSETQ. This CDR3 spans 13 amino acids. CDR3 nucleotides: TGCGCCAGCAGCGGGCTCGGGTCCGGGGAGCTGTTTTTT. Translation: CASSGLGSGELFF.

The chain joins TRBV15 to TRBJ1-5; tentatively, D is TRBD1 (6 bases). V dropped 8 bases and J dropped 1 base, with 12 bases sitting between them. The length of the CDR3 is 14 residues. The V gene's germline CDR1 is LNHNV and CDR2 YYDKDF (reference sequence). The CDR3 loop is CATEEQGSNQPQHF. The CDR3 region has the DNA TGTGCCACCGAGGAACAGGGAAGCAATCAGCCCCAGCATTTT.

The genes are TRBV5-4 and TRBJ1-2, with D possibly TRBD1 on 6 matching bases. Trimming removed 4 bases at V and 4 bases at J, with 8 bases between. The CDR3 covers 12 residues. The V gene's germline CDR1 is SGHNT and CDR2 YYREEE (reference sequence). CDR3 sequence (DNA): TGTGCCAGCAGCCGGGACACCTATGGCTACACCTTC. Its translation is CASSRDTYGYTF.

The V and J genes are TRBV2 and TRBJ2-3; D gene uncertain. Germline CDR1 is SNHLY and CDR2 is FYNNEI. The length of the CDR3 is 12 residues. V dropped 11 bases and J dropped 3 bases, with 12 bases sitting between them. CDR3 bases: TGTGCCGCCTGGGAAAGTACAGATACGCAGTATTTT. Residues: CAAWESTDTQYF.

Here the CDR3 DNA reads TGTGCCAGCAGGGGAGGGACAGGGGCTAATCAGCCCCAGCATTTT. This codes for CASRGGTGANQPQHF. The chain has TRBV28 and TRBJ1-5, with 10 positions matching TRBD1. Germline lookup yields CDR1 MDHEN and CDR2 SYDVKM. There are 15 residues in the CDR3. V lost 6 bases to trimming and J lost 4 bases; unmatched junction nucleotides: 6.

The J gene is TRBJ1-4, the V gene TRBV19, with D hard to call. This CDR3 is 12 amino acids long. Trimming removed 4 bases from V and 0 bases from J, with 0 bases in between. Germline V gives CDR1 LNHDA, CDR2 SQIVND (reference sequence). In DNA, the CDR3 is TGTGCCAGTAGTACAACTAATGAAAAACTGTTTTTT. This translates into CASSTTNEKLFF.

The rearrangement joins TRBV2 to TRBJ1-4; 10 nucleotides line up with TRBD1. CDR1 and CDR2 (germline): SNHLY, FYNNEI. The trim removed 9 bases at V and 8 bases at J, leaving 3 bases unmatched. The CDR3 sequence is 12 residues long. CDR3 in DNA: TGTGCCAGGGGGGACAGGGGCGAAAAACTGTTTTTT. This translates into CARGDRGEKLFF.